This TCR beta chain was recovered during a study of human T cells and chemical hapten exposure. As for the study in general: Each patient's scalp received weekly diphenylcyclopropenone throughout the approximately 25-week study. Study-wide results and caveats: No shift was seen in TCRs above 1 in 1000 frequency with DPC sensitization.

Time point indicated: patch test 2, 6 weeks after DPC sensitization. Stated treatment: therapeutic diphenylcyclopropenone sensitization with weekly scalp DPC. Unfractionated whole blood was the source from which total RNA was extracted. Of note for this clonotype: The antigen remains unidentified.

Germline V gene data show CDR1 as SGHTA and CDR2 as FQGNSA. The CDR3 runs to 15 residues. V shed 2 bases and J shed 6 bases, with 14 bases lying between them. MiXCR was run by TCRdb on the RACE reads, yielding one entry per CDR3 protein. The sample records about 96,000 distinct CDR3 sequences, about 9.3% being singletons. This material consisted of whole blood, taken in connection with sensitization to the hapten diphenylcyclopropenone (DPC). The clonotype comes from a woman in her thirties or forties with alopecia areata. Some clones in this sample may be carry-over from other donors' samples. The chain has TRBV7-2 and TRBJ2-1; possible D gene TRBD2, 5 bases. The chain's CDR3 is CASSLLGHSANEQFF. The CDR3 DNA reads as TGTGCCAGCAGCTTATTGGGTCATAGCGCCAATGAGCAGTTCTTC.